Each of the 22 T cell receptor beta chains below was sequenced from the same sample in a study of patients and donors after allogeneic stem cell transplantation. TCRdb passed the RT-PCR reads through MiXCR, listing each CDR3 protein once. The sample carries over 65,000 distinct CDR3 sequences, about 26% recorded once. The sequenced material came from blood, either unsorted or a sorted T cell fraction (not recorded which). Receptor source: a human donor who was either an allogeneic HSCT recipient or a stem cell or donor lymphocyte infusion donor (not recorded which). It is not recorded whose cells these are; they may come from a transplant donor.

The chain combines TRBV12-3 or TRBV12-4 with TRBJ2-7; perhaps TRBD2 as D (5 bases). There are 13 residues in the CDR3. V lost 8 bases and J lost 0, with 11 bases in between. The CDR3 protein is CASYLAGSYEQYF. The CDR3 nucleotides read TGTGCCAGCTATCTAGCAGGCTCCTACGAGCAGTACTTC.

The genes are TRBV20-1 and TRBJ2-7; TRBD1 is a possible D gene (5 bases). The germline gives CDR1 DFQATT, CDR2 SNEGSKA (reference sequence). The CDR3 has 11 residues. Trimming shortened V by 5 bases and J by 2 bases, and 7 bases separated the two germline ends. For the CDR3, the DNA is TGCAGTGCTCAACAGGCCTACGAGCAGTACTTC. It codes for CSAQQAYEQYF.

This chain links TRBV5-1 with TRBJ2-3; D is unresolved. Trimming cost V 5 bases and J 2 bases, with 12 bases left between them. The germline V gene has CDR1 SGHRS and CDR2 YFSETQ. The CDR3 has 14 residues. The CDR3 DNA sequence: TGCGCCAGCAGGGTGTTGAGCACCACAGATACGCAGTATTTT. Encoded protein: CASRVLSTTDTQYF.

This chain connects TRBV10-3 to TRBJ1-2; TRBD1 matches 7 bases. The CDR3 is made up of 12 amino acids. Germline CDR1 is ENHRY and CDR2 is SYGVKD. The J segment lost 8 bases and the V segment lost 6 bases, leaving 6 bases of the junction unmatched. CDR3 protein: CAISVQGEGYTF. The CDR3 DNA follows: TGTGCCATCAGCGTCCAGGGGGAGGGCTACACCTTC.

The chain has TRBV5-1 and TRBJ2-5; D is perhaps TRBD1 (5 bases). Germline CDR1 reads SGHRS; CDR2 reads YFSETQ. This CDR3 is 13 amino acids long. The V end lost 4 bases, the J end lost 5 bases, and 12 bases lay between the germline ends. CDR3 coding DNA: TGCGCCAGCAGCCCCAGGGTTGATGAGACCCAGTACTTC. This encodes CASSPRVDETQYF.

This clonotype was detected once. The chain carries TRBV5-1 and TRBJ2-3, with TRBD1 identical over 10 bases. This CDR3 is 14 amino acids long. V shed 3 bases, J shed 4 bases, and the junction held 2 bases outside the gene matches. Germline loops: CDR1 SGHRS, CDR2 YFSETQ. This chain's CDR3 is CASSWGTGADTQYF. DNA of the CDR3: TGCGCCAGCAGCTGGGGGACAGGGGCAGATACGCAGTATTTT.

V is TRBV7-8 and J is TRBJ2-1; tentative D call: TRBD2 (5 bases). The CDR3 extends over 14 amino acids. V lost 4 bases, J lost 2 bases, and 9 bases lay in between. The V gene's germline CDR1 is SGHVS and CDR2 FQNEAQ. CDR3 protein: CASSYSGAYNEQFF. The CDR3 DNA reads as TGTGCCAGCAGCTATTCCGGGGCCTACAATGAGCAGTTCTTC.

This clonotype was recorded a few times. CDR3 sequence: CSVGVLAVTDTQYF. In DNA form, the CDR3 reads TGCAGCGTCGGGGTACTAGCGGTCACAGATACGCAGTATTTT. This chain joins TRBV29-1 and TRBJ2-3; 8 nucleotides match TRBD2. The junction had 7 bases not matched to a gene; V was cut back by 6 bases and J by 2 bases. Germline V CDR1 and CDR2: SQVTM, ANQGSEA. The CDR3 extends over 14 amino acids.

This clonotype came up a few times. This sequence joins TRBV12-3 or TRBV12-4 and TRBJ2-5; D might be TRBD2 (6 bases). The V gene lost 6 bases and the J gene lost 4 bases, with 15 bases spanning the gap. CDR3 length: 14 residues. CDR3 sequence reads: CASSLKAGLETQYF. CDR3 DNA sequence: TGTGCCAGCAGCCTTAAGGCGGGGTTAGAGACCCAGTACTTC.

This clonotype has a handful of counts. As DNA, the CDR3 is TGTGCCTGGGTAGACAGGCTCGGCGGCTACACCTTC. This gives the protein CAWVDRLGGYTF. The chain combines TRBV30 with TRBJ1-2; D might be TRBD1 (6 bases). CDR3 length: 12 amino acids. Trimming shortened V by 5 bases and J by 8 bases, and 15 bases separated the two germline ends. The germline gives CDR1 GTSNPN, CDR2 SVGIG (reference sequence).

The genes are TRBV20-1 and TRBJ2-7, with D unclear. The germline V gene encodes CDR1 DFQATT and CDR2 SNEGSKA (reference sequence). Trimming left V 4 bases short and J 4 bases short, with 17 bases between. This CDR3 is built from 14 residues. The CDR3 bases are TGCAGTGCTACGCGACTCACCCCCGAGTACGAGCAGTACTTC. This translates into CSATRLTPEYEQYF.

Written as DNA, the CDR3 is TGTGCCAGCAGCTTAACCGCGAGGGAGACCCAGTACTTC. Its protein is CASSLTARETQYF. The chain joins TRBV11-3 to TRBJ2-5, with D unresolved. Trimming stripped 2 bases from V and 5 bases from J, with 9 bases between. The CDR3 is 13 amino acids. Looked up from germline, CDR1 is SGHNT and CDR2 is YENEEA. Full variable domain (rest looked up from reference TRBV11-3 and TRBJ2-5): EAGVVQSPRYKIIEKKQPVAFWCNPISGHNTLYWYLQNLGQGPELLIRYENEEAVDDSQLPKDRFSAERLKGVDSTLKIQPAELGDSAVYLCASSLTARETQYFGPGTRLLVL.

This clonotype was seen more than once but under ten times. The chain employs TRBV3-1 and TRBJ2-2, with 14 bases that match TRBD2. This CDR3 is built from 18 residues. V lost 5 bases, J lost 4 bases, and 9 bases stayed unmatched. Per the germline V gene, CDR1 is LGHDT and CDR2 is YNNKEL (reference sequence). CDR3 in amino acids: CASSSAPGLAGVTGELFF. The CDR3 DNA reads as TGTGCCAGCAGCTCAGCGCCGGGACTAGCGGGGGTCACCGGGGAGCTGTTTTTT.

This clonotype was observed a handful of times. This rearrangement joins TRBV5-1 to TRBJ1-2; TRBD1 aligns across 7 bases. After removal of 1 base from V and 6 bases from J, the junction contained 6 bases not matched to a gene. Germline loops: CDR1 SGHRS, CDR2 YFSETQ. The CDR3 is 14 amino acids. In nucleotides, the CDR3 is TGCGCCAGCAGCTTGCAGACAGGGTGGGATGGCTACACCTTC. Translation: CASSLQTGWDGYTF.

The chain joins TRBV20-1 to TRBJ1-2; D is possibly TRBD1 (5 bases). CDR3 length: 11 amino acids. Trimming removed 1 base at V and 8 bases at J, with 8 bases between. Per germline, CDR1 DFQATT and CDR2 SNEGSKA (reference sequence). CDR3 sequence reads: CSARAGSGYTF. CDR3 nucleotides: TGCAGTGCTAGAGCAGGGTCCGGCTACACCTTC.

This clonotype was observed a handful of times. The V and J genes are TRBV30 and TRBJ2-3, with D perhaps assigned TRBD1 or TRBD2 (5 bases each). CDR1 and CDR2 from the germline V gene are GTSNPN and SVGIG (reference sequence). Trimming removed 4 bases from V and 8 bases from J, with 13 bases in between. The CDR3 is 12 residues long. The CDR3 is CAWNSGTPTQYF. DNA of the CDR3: TGTGCCTGGAACTCCGGGACCCCTACGCAGTATTTT.

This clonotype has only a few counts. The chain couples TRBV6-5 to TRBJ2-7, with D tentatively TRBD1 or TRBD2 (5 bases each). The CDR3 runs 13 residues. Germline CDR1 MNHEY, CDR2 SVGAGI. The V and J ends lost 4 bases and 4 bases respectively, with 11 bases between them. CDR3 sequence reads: CASSLGPYYEQYF. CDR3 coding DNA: TGTGCCAGCAGTTTGGGACCGTATTACGAGCAGTACTTC.

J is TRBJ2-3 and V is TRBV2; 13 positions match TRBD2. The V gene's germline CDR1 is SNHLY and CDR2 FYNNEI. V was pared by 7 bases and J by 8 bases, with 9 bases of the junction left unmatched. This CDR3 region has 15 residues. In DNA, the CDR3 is TGTGCCAGCACGTTACTAGCGGGAGGGGAAGGTACGCAGTATTTT. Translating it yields CASTLLAGGEGTQYF.

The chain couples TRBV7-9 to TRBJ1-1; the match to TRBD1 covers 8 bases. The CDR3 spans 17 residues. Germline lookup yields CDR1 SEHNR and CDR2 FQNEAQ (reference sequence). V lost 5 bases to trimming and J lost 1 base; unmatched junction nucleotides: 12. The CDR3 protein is CASSLDRDTGWNTEAFF. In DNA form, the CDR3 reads TGTGCCAGCAGCCTGGACAGGGACACCGGATGGAACACTGAAGCTTTCTTT.

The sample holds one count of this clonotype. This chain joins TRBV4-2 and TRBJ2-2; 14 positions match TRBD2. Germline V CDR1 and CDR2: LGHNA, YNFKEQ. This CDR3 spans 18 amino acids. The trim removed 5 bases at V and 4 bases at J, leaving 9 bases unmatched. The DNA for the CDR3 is TGTGCCAGCAGCGAGCCGGGACTAGCGGGAGTCGGCACCGGGGAGCTGTTTTTT. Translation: CASSEPGLAGVGTGELFF.

CDR3 in DNA: TGCAGTGCTTTAGGACAGGTTAATTCACCCCTCCACTTT. Protein product: CSALGQVNSPLHF. This chain connects TRBV20-1 to TRBJ1-6; 7 nucleotides agree with TRBD1. The CDR3 totals 13 residues. V shed 5 bases and J 6 bases; nucleotides not matched to a gene: 4. The germline V gene has CDR1 DFQATT and CDR2 SNEGSKA (reference sequence).

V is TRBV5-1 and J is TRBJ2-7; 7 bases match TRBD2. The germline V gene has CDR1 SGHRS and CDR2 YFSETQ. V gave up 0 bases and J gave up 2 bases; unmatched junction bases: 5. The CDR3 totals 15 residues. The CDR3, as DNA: TGCGCCAGCAGCTTGGTGTCTAGCGGAGCCTACGAGCAGTACTTC. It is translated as CASSLVSSGAYEQYF.